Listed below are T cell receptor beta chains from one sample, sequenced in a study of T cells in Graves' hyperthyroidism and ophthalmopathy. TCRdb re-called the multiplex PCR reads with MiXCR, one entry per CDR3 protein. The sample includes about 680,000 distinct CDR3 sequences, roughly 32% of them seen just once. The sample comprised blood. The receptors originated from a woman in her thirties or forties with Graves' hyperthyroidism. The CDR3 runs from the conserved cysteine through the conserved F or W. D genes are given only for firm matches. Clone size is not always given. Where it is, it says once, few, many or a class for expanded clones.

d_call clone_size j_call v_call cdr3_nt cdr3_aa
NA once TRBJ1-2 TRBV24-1 TGTGCCAGCAGTGAACGGGGGGCGATTCACTATGGCTACACCTTC CASSERGAIHYGYTF
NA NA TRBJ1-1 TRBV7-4 TGTGCCAGCAGTTTAGGCAGGCCCACTGAAGCTTTCTTT CASSLGRPTEAFF
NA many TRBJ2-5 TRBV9 TGTGCCAGCAGCGTAGGAGGTTCCCAAGAGACCCAGTACTTC CASSVGGSQETQYF
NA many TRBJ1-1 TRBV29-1 TGCAGCGTCGAACTGGGCCCAGACATGGCGCCTTTCTTT CSVELGPDMAPFF
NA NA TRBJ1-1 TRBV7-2 TGTGCCAGCAGCTTAGAGGTGTTCCGAGACACTGAAGCTTTCTTT CASSLEVFRDTEAFF
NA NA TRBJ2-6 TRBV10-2 TGCGCCAGCACGGCCGCTGGGGCCAACGTCCTGACTTTC CASTAAGANVLTF
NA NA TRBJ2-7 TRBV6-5 TGTGCCAGCAGACCCAGGGGAAACTACGAGCAGTACTTC CASRPRGNYEQYF
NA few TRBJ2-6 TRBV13 TGTGCCAGCAGCCCCACCAGGGCTGGGGCCAACGTCCTGACTTTC CASSPTRAGANVLTF
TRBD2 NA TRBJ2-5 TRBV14 TGTGCCAGCAGCCAAGACCAATCGGGACTAGCGTTAGAGACCCAGTACTTC CASSQDQSGLALETQYF
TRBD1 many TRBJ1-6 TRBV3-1 TGTGCCAGCAGCGGGACAGATAATTCACCCCTCCACTTT CASSGTDNSPLHF
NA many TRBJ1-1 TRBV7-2 TGTGCCAGCAGGAAGATCTCGGGCACTGAAGCTTTCTTT CASRKISGTEAFF
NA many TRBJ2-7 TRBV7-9 TGTGCCAGCAGCAAAGGGACAACGCCCTACAACGAGCAGTACTTC CASSKGTTPYNEQYF
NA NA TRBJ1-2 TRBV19 TGTGCCAGTAGTTCACAGGGTTTAACCCCCTATGGCTACACCTTC CASSSQGLTPYGYTF
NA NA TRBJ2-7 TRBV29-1 TGCAGCGTCGGCTTAGCGCACAGGGGGGGTAAGGAGCAGTACTTC CSVGLAHRGGKEQYF
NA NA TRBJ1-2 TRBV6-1 TGTGCCAGCAGTGAAGACGACAGGTACGGCTACACCTTC CASSEDDRYGYTF
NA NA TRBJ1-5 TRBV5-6 TGTGCCAGCAGCTTGGGGCATTTTGGCAATCAGCCCCAGCATTTT CASSLGHFGNQPQHF
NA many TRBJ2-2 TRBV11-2 TGTGCCAGCAGCTTTCTGTCCACCGGGGAGCTGTTTTTT CASSFLSTGELFF
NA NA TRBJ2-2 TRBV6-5 TGTGCCAGCAGTTACTCCGACGGAAGAGGGAGAACTCACACCGGGGAGCTGTTTTTT CASSYSDGRGRTHTGELFF
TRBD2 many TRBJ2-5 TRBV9 TGTGCCAGCAGCCCCCCTAGCGGAGGGGAGACCCAGTACTTC CASSPPSGGETQYF
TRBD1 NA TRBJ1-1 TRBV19 TGTGCCAGTCGGACAGGGTCGCGGGGGAGGCATGGTGAAGCTTTCTTT CASRTGSRGRHGEAFF
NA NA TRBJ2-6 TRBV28 TGTGCCAGCAGCCCGGGACGGATCACCCTCTCTGGGGCCAACGTCCTGACTTTC CASSPGRITLSGANVLTF
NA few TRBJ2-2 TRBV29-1 TGCAGCGCCAGCAGCCTGACAGGGAACACCGGGGAGCTGTTTTTT CSASSLTGNTGELFF
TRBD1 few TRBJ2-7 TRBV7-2 TGTGCCAGCAGCGTATGGGACAGCCCACGAGAGCAGTACTTC CASSVWDSPREQYF
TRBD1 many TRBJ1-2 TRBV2 TGTGCCAGCCCCGGTCGTGGACAGGGTTTTCACACCTTC CASPGRGQGFHTF
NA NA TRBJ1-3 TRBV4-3 TGCGCCAGCAGCCGATCCTCGGCTGGAAACACCATATATTTT CASSRSSAGNTIYF
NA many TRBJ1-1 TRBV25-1 TGTGCCAGCTGCGGGTACGGCACTGAAGCTTTCTTT CASCGYGTEAFF
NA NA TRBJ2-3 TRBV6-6 TGTGCCAGCAGTTACTCGGTTGAAAACACAGATACGCAGTATTTT CASSYSVENTDTQYF
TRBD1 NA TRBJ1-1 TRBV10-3 TGTGCCAGCAGTTACCTCGGGACAGCTGGTCCAAACACTGAAGCTTTCTTT CASSYLGTAGPNTEAFF